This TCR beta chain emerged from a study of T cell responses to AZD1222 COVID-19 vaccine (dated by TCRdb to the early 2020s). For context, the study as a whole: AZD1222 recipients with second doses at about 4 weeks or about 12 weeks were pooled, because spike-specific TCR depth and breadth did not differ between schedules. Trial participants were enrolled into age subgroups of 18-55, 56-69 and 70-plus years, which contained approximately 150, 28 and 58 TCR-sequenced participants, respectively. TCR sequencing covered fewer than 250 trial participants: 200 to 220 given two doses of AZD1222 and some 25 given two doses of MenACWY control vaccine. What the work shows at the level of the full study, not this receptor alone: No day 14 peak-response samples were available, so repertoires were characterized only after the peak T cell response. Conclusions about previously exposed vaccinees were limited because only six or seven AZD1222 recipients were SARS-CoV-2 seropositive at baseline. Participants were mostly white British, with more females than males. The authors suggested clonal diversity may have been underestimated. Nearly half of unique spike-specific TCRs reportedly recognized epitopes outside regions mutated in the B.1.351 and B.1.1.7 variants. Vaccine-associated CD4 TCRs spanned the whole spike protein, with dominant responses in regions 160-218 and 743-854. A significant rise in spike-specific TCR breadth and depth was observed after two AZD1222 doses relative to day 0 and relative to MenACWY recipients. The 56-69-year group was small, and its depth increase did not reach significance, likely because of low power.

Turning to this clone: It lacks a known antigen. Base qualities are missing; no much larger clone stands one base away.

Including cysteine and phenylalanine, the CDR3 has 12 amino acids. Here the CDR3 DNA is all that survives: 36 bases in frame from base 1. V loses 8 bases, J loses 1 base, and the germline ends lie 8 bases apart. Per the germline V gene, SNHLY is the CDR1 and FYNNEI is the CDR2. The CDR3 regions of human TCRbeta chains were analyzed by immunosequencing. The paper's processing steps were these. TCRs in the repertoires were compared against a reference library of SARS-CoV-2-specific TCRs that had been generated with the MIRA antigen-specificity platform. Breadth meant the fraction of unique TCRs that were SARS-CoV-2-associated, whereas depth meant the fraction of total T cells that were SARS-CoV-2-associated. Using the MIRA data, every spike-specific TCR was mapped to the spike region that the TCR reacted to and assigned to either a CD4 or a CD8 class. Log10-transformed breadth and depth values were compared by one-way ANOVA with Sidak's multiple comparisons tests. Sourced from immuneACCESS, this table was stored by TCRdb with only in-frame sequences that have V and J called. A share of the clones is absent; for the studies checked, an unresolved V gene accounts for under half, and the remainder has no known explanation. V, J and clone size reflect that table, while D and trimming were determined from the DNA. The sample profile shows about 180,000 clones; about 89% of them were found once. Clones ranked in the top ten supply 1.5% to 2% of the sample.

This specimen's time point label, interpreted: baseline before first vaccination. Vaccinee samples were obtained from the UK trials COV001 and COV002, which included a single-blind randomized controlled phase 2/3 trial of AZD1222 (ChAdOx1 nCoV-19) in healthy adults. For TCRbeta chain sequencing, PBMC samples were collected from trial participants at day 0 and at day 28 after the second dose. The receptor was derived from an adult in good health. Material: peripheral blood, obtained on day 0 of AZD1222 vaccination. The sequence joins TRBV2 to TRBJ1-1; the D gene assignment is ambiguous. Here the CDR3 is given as CASDYSNTEAFF. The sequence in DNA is TGTGCCAGCGACTATTCGAACACTGAAGCTTTCTTT.